This TCR beta chain comes out of a study of cytomegalovirus exposure and HLA in healthy donors. In this sample, this clone turned up once. Its antigen remains unknown. The PCR was carried out with 60 Vbeta primers and 13 Jbeta primers. The protocol was immunoSEQ multiplex PCR, while the TCRdb copy is restricted to in-frame clones and leaves out a portion. The top ten hold 2.7% of the sample, which has 35,000 to 50,000 clones, about 84% seen once. The donors gave bone marrow, and they were healthy. Notes on the study in general: Researchers catalogued roughly 170 TCR beta chains as cytomegalovirus-associated. Earlier findings revealed that most TCR beta V segments proved productive either about 87% or about 30% of the time.

Sequenced input: PBMCs. The TCR sequence derives from a man in his fifties in good health and CMV-seronegative.

CDR3 nucleotides: TGTGCCAGCAGCTTAATGACGGGAGGAGACAATGAGCAGTTCTTC. Amino acids: CASSLMTGGDNEQFF. This rearrangement joins TRBV7-2 to TRBJ2-1; 7 positions agree with TRBD2. J was trimmed by 5 bases and V by 2 bases; bases with no gene match: 6. Germline values: CDR1 SGHTA, CDR2 FQGNSA. This CDR3 is built from 15 residues.